The 15 T cell receptor beta chains presented below share a single source sample, sequenced in a study of siplizumab effects on memory and regulatory T cells. TCRdb keeps only in-frame clones here, not all; method: immunoSEQ multiplex PCR. The repertoire holds tens of thousands of clones, with around 98% as singletons. Specimen: naive CD8+ T cells sorted from blood. Source of these receptors: a human donor in good health.

CDR3 in DNA: TGTGCCAGCAGCACGCCAGGGTTGGGTGAAAAACTGTTTTTT. Amino acid sequence: CASSTPGLGEKLFF. The V gene is TRBV7-9, the J gene TRBJ1-4, with a tentative D call TRBD1 (5 bases). There are 14 residues in the CDR3. CDR1 is SEHNR and CDR2 is FQNEAQ in the germline V gene (reference sequence). Trimming stripped 5 bases from V and 7 bases from J, with 14 bases between.

The chain links TRBV6-5 to TRBJ2-1; D not resolved. The CDR3 totals 11 residues. Germline values: CDR1 MNHEY, CDR2 SVGAGI. The V end was cut by 6 bases, the J end by 8 bases, with 8 bases between. The DNA of the CDR3 is TGTGCCAGCAGGGATACGGATGAGCAGTTCTTC. As protein: CASRDTDEQFF.

This chain joins TRBV7-9 and TRBJ1-4; D ambiguous. The CDR3 sequence is 15 residues long. Trimming shortened V by 5 bases and J by 2 bases, and 12 bases separated the two germline ends. Looked up from germline, CDR1 is SEHNR and CDR2 is FQNEAQ (reference sequence). The DNA for the CDR3 is TGTGCCAGCAGCCCTCCAGAGGGCACTAATGAAAAACTGTTTTTT. Amino acids: CASSPPEGTNEKLFF.

The chain combines TRBV30 with TRBJ1-1; D is undetermined. CDR1 and CDR2 from the germline V gene are GTSNPN and SVGIG (reference sequence). The CDR3 has 12 residues. V was cut by 4 bases and J by 1 base, with 7 bases left in between. The CDR3 sequence: CAWTPGNTEAFF. CDR3 bases: TGTGCCTGGACCCCGGGGAACACTGAAGCTTTCTTT.

The chain joins TRBV12-2 to TRBJ1-1. TRBV12-2 is an annotated pseudogene. The CDR3 contains 14 residues. The CDR3 reads CASRRPAVSTEAFF. The CDR3 DNA reads as TGTGCAAGTCGTAGGCCGGCCGTGAGTACTGAAGCTTTCTTT.

In this sample, this clone turned up once. V and J are TRBV5-6 and TRBJ2-7; 9 positions match TRBD2. The CDR3 runs 15 residues. Trimming took 2 bases from V and 4 from J; bases not matched to a gene: 7. Germline CDR1 SGHDT, CDR2 YYEEEE. CDR3 amino acids: CASSFGAGGLYEQYF. The DNA of the CDR3 is TGTGCCAGCAGCTTCGGCGCGGGAGGGTTGTACGAGCAGTACTTC.

The CDR3 spells CASSYSRWYQETQYF. CDR3 sequence (DNA): TGTGCCAGCAGTTACTCGCGGTGGTACCAAGAGACCCAGTACTTC. The rearrangement joins TRBV6-5 to TRBJ2-5; unclear D gene. The ends were cut back, 0 bases at V and 0 bases at J, with 8 bases in the middle. Germline CDR1 is MNHEY and CDR2 is SVGAGI. CDR3 length equals 15 residues.

This clone has only one observation. The chain has TRBV7-2 and TRBJ2-5; D possibly corresponds to TRBD2 (6 bases). With 1 base removed from V and 3 bases from J, the gap between germline ends came to 9 bases. The CDR3 contains 14 residues. The germline V gene encodes CDR1 SGHTA and CDR2 FQGNSA. CDR3 coding DNA: TGTGCCAGCAGCTTAGTGGGCGGGAAAGAGACCCAGTACTTC. Translating it yields CASSLVGGKETQYF.

This chain connects TRBV1 to TRBJ2-3; TRBD2 is the table's D call and was not checked against the DNA. TRBV1 is a known pseudogene. There are 18 residues in the CDR3. CDR3 residues: CTSSPGLAGSSSTDTQYF. The CDR3 coding sequence is TGCACCAGCAGCCCGGGACTAGCGGGAAGTTCTAGCACAGATACGCAGTATTTT.

The chain links TRBV27 to TRBJ2-3; 9 nucleotides match TRBD2. Germline V gene data show CDR1 as MNHEY and CDR2 as SMNVEV (reference sequence). This CDR3 is built from 15 residues. With V trimmed by 6 bases and J by 8 bases, 12 bases remained unmatched. For the CDR3, the DNA is TGTGCCAGCAGCCCCCCAGCGGGAGGTTGGGGTACGCAGTATTTT. Its translation: CASSPPAGGWGTQYF.

The CDR3 region is CASSPYGTANTEAFF. The CDR3 DNA reads TGTGCCAGCAGCCCTTACGGGACAGCGAACACTGAAGCTTTCTTT. J is TRBJ1-1 and V is TRBV9; 7 bases are shared with TRBD1. J lost 1 base, V lost 4 bases, and 7 bases had no gene match. Germline CDR1 and CDR2: SGDLS and YYNGEE. The CDR3 extends over 15 amino acids. The full variable domain, its missing parts supplied by reference TRBV9 and TRBJ1-1, is DSGVTQTPKHLITATGQRVTLRCSPRSGDLSVYWYQQSLDQGLQFLIQYYNGEERAKGNILERFSAQQFPDLHSELNLSSLELGDSALYFCASSPYGTANTEAFFGQGTRLTVV.

This rearrangement joins TRBV4-3 to TRBJ2-3; TRBD2 aligns across 7 bases. The CDR3 totals 15 residues. Trimming cost V 1 base and J 6 bases; bases outside gene matches: 7. Germline CDR1 and CDR2: LGHNA and YSLEER. CDR3 DNA: TGCGCCAGCAGCCAAGGCGGGAGTGGGTGGGATACGCAGTATTTT. Encoded protein: CASSQGGSGWDTQYF.

This chain links TRBV18 with TRBJ2-1; tentative D call: TRBD1 (6 bases). V lost 3 bases, J lost 10 bases, and 10 bases lay in between. Germline loops: CDR1 KGHSH, CDR2 LQKENI. The CDR3 spans 12 residues. The CDR3 protein is CASSPWTEEQFF. CDR3 coding DNA: TGTGCCAGCTCACCTTGGACAGAGGAGCAGTTCTTC.

CDR3 protein: CAWSATSGRTNTGELFF. CDR3 nucleotide sequence: TGTGCCTGGAGTGCGACTAGCGGGAGGACTAACACCGGGGAGCTGTTTTTT. The rearrangement joins TRBV30 to TRBJ2-2, with 13 bases identical to TRBD2. This CDR3 has 17 amino acids. The germline CDR1 and CDR2 sequences are GTSNPN and SVGIG (reference sequence). After removal of 1 base from V and 2 bases from J, the junction contained 4 bases not matched to a gene.

V is TRBV6-4 and J is TRBJ1-1, with no clear D. Germline V gene sequence: CDR1 MRHNA, CDR2 SNTAGT. V dropped 6 bases and J dropped 4 bases, with 15 bases sitting between them. The CDR3 totals 14 residues. The CDR3 is CASRATGSGTEAFF. The CDR3, as DNA: TGTGCCAGCAGAGCAACCGGTTCGGGCACTGAAGCTTTCTTT.